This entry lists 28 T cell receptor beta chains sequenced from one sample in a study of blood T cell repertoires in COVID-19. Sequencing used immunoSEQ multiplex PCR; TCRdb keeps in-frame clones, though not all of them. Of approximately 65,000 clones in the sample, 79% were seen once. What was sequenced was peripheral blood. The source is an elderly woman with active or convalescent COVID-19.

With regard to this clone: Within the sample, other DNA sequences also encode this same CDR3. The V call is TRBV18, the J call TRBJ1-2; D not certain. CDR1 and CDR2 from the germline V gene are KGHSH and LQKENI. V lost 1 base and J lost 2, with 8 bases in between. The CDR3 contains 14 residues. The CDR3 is CASSPRQQNYGYTF. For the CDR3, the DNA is TGTGCCAGCTCACCACGGCAACAGAACTATGGCTACACCTTC.

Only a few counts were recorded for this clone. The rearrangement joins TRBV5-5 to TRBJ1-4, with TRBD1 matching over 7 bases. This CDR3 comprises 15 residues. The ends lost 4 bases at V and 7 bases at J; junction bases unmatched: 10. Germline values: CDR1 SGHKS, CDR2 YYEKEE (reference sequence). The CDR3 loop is CASSQGTAFSEKLFF. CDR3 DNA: TGTGCCAGCAGCCAAGGGACAGCCTTTAGTGAAAAACTGTTTTTT.

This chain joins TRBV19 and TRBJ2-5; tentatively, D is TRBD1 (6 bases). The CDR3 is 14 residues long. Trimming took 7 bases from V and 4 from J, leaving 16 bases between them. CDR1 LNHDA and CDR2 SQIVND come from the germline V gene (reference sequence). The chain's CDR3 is CASKRRGDGETQYF. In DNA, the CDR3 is TGTGCCAGTAAGCGCAGGGGTGACGGAGAGACCCAGTACTTC.

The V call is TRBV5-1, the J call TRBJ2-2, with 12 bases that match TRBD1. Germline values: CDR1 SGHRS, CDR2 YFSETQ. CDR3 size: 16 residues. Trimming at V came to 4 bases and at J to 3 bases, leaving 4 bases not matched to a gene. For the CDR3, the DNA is TGCGCCAGCAGCAAGGGACAGGGGGCTTACACCGGGGAGCTGTTTTTT. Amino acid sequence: CASSKGQGAYTGELFF.

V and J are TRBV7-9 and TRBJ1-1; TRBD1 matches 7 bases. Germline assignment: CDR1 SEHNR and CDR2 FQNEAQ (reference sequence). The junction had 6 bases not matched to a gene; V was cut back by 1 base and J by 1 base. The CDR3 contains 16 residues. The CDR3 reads CASSLETGTKNTEAFF. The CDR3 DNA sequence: TGTGCCAGCAGCTTAGAGACAGGGACCAAGAACACTGAAGCTTTCTTT.

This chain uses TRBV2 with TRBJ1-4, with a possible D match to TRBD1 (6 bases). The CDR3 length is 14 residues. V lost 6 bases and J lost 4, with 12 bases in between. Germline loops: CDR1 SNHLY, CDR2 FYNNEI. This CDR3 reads CASRRDRSNEKLFF. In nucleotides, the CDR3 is TGTGCCAGCAGACGCGACAGGAGTAATGAAAAACTGTTTTTT.

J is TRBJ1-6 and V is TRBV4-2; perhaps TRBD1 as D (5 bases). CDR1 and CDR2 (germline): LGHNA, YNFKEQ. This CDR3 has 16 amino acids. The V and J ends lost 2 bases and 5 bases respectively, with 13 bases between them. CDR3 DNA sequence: TGTGCCAGCAGCCAACCTGACTCGGGGGATAATTCACCCCTCCACTTT. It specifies CASSQPDSGDNSPLHF.

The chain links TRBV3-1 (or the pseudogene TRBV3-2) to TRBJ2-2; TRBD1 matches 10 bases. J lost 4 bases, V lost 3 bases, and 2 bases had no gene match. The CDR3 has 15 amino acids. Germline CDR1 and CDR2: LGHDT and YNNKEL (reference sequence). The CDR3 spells CASSQGTGATGELFF. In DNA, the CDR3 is TGTGCCAGCAGCCAGGGGACAGGGGCCACCGGGGAGCTGTTTTTT.

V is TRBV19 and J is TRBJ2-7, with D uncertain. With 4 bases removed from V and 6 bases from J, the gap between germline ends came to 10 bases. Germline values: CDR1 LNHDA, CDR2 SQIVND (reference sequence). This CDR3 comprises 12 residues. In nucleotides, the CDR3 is TGTGCCAGTAGTAATGTTCCTAGCGAGCAGTACTTC. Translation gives CASSNVPSEQYF.

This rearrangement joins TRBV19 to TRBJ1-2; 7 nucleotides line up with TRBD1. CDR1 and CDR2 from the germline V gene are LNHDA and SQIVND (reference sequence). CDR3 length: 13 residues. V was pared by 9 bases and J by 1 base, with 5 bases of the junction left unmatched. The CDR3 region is CASSGQYNYGYTF. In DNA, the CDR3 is TGTGCCAGCTCGGGACAGTATAACTATGGCTACACCTTC.

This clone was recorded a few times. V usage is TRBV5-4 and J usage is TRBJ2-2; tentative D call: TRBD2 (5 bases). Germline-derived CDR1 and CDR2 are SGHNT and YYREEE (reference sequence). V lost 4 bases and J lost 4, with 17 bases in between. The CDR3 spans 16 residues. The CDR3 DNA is TGTGCCAGCAGCGTGGCTAGGGCGGCGGGCACCGGGGAGCTGTTTTTT. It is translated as CASSVARAAGTGELFF.

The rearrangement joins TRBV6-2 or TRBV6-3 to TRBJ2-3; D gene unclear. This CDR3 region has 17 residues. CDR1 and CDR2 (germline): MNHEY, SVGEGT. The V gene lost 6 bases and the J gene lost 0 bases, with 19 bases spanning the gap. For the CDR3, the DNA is TGTGCCAGCAGCCCCATCACTCGCGACTCTAGCACAGATACGCAGTATTTT. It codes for CASSPITRDSSTDTQYF.

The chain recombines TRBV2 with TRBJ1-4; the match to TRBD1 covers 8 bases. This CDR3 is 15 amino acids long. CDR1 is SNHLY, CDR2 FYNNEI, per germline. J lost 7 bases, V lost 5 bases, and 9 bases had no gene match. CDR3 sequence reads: CASSFSRGQGEKLFF. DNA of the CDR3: TGTGCCAGCAGTTTCAGCCGTGGACAGGGTGAAAAACTGTTTTTT.

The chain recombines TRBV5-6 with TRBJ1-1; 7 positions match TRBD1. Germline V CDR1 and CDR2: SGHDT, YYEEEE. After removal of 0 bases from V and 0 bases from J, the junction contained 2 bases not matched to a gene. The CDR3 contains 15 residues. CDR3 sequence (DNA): TGTGCCAGCAGCTTGGGGGGACAGCTGAACACTGAAGCTTTCTTT. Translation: CASSLGGQLNTEAFF.

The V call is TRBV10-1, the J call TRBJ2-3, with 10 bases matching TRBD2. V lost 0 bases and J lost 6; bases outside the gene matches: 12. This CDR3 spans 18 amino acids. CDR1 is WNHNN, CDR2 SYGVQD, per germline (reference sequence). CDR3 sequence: CASSESTAGGLDTDTQYF. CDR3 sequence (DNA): TGCGCCAGCAGTGAGTCAACAGCGGGGGGGCTAGACACGGATACGCAGTATTTT.

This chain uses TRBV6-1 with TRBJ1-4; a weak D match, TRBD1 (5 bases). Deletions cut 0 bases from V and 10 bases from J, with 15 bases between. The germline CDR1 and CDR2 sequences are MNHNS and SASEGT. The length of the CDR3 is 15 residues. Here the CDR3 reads CASSEALGREGKLFF. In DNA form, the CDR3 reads TGTGCCAGCAGTGAAGCGCTGGGCAGGGAAGGAAAACTGTTTTTT.

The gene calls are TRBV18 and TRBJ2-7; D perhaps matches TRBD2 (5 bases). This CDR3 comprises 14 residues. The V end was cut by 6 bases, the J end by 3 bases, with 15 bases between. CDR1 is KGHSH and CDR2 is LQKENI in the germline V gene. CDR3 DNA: TGTGCCAGCTCGCCGGGATCACCTAACTACGAGCAGTACTTC. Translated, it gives CASSPGSPNYEQYF.

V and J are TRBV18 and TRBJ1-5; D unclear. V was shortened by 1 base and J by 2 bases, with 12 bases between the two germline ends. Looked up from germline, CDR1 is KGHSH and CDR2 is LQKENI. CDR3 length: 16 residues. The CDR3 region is CASSPQGPEGNQPQHF. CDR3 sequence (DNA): TGTGCCAGCTCACCACAGGGCCCGGAGGGCAATCAGCCCCAGCATTTT.

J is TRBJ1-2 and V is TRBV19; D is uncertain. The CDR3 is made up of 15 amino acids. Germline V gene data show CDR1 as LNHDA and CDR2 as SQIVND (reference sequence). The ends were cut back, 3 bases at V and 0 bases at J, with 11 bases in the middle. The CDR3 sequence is CASSIVGLTNYGYTF. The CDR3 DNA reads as TGTGCCAGTAGTATCGTTGGCCTGACTAACTATGGCTACACCTTC.

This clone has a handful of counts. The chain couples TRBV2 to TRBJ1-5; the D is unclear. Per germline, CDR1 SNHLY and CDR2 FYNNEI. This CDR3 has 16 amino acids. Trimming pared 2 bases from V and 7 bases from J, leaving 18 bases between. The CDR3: CASSELRGFTEQPQHF. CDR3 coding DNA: TGTGCCAGCAGTGAACTTCGGGGATTCACCGAGCAGCCCCAGCATTTT.

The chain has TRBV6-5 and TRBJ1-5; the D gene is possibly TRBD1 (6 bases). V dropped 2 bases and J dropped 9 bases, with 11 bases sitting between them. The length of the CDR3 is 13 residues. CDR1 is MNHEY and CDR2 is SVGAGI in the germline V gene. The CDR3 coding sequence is TGTGCCAGCAGTTACGGGGGCCCATGGCCCCAGCATTTT. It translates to CASSYGGPWPQHF.

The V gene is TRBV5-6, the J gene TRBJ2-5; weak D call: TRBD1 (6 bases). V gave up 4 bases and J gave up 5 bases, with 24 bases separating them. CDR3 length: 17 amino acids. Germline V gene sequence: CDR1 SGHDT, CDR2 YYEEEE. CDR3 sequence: CASSDITGSLAIETQYF. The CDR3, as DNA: TGTGCCAGCAGCGACATCACAGGGTCCTTAGCCATTGAGACCCAGTACTTC.

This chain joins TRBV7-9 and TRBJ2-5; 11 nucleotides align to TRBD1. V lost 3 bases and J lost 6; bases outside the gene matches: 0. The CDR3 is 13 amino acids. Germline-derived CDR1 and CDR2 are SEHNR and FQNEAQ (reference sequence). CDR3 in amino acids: CASSLDRGQTQYF. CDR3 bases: TGTGCCAGCAGCTTGGACAGGGGGCAGACCCAGTACTTC.

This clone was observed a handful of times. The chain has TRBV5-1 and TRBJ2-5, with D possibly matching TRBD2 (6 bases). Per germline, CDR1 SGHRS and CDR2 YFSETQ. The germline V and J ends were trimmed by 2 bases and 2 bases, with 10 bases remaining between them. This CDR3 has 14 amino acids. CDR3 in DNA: TGCGCCAGCAGCTTAGGAGGGTCGCAAGAGACCCAGTACTTC. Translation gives CASSLGGSQETQYF. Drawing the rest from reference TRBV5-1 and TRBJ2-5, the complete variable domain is KAGVTQTPRYLIKTRGQQVTLSCSPISGHRSVSWYQQTPGQGLQFLFEYFSETQRNKGNFPGRFSGRQFSNSRSEMNVSTLELGDSALYLCASSLGGSQETQYFGPGTRLLVL.

This CDR3 is CASSLAPGQYNEQFF. The CDR3 coding sequence is TGTGCCAGCAGCTTAGCGCCGGGACAGTACAATGAGCAGTTCTTC. The chain carries TRBV7-9 and TRBJ2-1, with 7 bases aligning to TRBD1. Germline CDR1 reads SEHNR; CDR2 reads FQNEAQ (reference sequence). The CDR3 sequence is 15 residues long. V trimming: 0 bases; J trimming: 4 bases; junction bases outside the gene matches: 3.

CDR3 DNA sequence: TGTGCCAGCAGCTTGGTTCGGGTCCGGTTCGCCACCGGGGAGCTGTTTTTT. As protein: CASSLVRVRFATGELFF. The chain couples TRBV7-6 to TRBJ2-2; D remains ambiguous. The CDR3 spans 17 residues. The V gene's germline CDR1 is SGHVS and CDR2 FNYEAQ. V was trimmed by 3 bases and J by 4 bases, leaving 18 bases between them.

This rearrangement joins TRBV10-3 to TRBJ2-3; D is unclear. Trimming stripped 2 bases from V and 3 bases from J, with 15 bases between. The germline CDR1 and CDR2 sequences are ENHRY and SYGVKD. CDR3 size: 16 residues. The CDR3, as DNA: TGTGCCATCAGTGAGGGAAGGAGTGGAGTGACAGATACGCAGTATTTT. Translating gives CAISEGRSGVTDTQYF.

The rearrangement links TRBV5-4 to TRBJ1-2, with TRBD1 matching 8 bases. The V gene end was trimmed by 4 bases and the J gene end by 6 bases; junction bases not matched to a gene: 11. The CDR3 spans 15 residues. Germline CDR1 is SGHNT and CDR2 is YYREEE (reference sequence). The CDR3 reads CASSPDREPLDGYTF. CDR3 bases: TGTGCCAGCAGCCCGGACAGGGAACCCCTGGATGGCTACACCTTC.